This T cell receptor (beta chain) was sequenced during a study of blood T cell repertoires in COVID-19. This CDR3 has 15 amino acids. The V gene's germline CDR1 is SGHRS and CDR2 YFSETQ. Deletions cut 3 bases from V and 8 bases from J, with 17 bases between. This table comes from immunoSEQ multiplex PCR, and its TCRdb copy is limited to in-frame clones, with some not included. The table includes over 130,000 clones, 75% to 85% detected once. The V and J genes are TRBV5-1 and TRBJ1-4; D not resolved. The receptor was isolated from a man aged 45-65 years with acute or convalescent COVID-19. Sequenced input: peripheral blood. CDR3 sequence reads: CASSSANGPREKLFF. CDR3 DNA: TGCGCCAGCAGCTCGGCGAATGGGCCCCGGGAAAAACTGTTTTTT.